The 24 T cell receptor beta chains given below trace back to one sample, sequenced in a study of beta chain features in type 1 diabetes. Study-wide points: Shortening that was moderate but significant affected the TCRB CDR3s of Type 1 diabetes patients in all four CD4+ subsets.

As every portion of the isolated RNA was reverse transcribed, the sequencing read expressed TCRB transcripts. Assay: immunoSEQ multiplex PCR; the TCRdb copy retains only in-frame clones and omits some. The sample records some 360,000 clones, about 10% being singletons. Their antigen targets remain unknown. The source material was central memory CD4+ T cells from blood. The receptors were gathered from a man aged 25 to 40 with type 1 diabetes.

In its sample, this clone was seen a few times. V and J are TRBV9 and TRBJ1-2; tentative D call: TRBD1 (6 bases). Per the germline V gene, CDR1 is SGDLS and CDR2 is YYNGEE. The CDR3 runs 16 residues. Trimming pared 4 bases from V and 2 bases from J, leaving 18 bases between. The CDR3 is CASSLTQGMSNYGYTF. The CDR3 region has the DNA TGTGCCAGCAGCTTGACTCAGGGGATGTCGAACTATGGCTACACCTTC. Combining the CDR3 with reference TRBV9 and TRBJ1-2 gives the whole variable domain DSGVTQTPKHLITATGQRVTLRCSPRSGDLSVYWYQQSLDQGLQFLIQYYNGEERAKGNILERFSAQQFPDLHSELNLSSLELGDSALYFCASSLTQGMSNYGYTFGSGTRLTVV.

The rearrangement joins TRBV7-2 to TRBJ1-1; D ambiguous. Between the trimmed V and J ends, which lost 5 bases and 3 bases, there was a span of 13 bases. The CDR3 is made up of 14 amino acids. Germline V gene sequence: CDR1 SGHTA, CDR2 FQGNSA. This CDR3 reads CASSMILLDTEAFF. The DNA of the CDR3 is TGTGCCAGCAGCATGATCCTTCTGGACACTGAAGCTTTCTTT.

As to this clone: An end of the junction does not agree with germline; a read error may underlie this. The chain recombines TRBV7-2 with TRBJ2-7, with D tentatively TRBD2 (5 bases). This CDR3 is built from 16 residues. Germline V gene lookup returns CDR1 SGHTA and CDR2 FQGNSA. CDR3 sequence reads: CASSLDLAYRGHEQCF. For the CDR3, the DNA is TGTGCCAGCAGCTTGGACCTTGCTTACAGAGGGCACGAGCAGTGCTTC.

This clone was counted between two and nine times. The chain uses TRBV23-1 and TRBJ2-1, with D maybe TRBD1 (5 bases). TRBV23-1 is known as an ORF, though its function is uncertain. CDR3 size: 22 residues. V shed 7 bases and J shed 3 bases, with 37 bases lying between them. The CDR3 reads CASNNDSWRLKVPARLYNEQFF. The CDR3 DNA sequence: TGCGCCAGCAATAACGACAGTTGGCGCCTCAAGGTACCAGCCAGGCTCTACAATGAGCAGTTCTTC.

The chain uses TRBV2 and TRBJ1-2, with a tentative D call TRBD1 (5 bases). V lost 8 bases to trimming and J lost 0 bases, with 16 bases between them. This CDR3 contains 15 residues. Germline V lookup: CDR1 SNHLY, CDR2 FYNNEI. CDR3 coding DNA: TGTGCCAGCTCGGATACGGGAGGGGCTAACTATGGCTACACCTTC. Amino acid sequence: CASSDTGGANYGYTF.

CDR3 coding DNA: TGTGCCAGCAGCGCTTCAGCAATAAATGAGCAGTTCTTC. Amino acid sequence: CASSASAINEQFF. This chain connects TRBV7-2 to TRBJ2-1; D is unresolved. The CDR3 extends over 13 amino acids. Deletions cut 5 bases from V and 7 bases from J, with 12 bases between. CDR1 is SGHTA, CDR2 FQGNSA, per germline.

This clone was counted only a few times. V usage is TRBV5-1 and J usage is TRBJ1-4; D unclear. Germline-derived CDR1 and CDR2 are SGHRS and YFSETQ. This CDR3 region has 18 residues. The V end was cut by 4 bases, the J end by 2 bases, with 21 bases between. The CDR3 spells CASSLKPQVGSTNEKLFF. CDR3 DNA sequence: TGCGCCAGCAGCCTTAAGCCCCAGGTGGGGTCCACTAATGAAAAACTGTTTTTT.

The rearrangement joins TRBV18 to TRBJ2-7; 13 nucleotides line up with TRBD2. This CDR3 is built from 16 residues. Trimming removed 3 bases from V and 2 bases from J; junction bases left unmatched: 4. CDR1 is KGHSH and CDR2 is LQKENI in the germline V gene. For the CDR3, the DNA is TGTGCCAGCTCACCGGTAGGGACTAGCGGGACCTACGAGCAGTACTTC. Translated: CASSPVGTSGTYEQYF. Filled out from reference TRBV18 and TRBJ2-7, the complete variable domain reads NAGVMQNPRHLVRRRGQEARLRCSPMKGHSHVYWYRQLPEEGLKFMVYLQKENIIDESGMPKERFSAEFPKEGPSILRIQQVVRGDSAAYFCASSPVGTSGTYEQYFGPGTRLTVT.

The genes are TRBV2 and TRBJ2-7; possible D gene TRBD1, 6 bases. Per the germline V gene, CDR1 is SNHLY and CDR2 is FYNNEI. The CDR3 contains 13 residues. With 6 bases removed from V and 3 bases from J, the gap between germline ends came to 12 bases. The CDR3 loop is CASRRGKDYEQYF. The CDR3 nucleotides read TGTGCCAGCAGGAGGGGGAAGGACTACGAGCAGTACTTC.

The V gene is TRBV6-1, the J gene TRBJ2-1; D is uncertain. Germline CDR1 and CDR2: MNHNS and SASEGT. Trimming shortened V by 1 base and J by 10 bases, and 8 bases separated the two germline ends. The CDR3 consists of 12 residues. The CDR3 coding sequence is TGTGCCAGCAGTGAAGTGATGAGCGAGCAGTTCTTC. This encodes CASSEVMSEQFF.

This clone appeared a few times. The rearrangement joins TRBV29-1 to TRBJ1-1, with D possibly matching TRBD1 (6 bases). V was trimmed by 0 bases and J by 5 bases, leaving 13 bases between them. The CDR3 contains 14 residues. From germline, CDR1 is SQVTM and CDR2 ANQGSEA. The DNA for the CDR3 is TGCAGCGTTGAAGAGGGGGGCGCCGGAACTGAAGCTTTCTTT. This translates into CSVEEGGAGTEAFF.

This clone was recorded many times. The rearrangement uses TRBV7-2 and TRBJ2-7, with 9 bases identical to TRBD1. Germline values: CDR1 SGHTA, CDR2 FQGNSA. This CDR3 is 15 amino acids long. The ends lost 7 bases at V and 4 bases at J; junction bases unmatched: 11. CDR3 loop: CASTRGTGSAYEQYF. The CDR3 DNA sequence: TGTGCCAGCACACGTGGGACAGGGAGTGCGTACGAGCAGTACTTC.

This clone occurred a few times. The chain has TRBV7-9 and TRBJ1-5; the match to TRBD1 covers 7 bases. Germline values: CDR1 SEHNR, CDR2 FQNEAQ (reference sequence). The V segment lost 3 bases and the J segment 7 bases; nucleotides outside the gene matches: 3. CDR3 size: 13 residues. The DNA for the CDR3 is TGTGCCAGCAGCTTGGACAGGTTGCAGCCCCAGCATTTT. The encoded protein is CASSLDRLQPQHF. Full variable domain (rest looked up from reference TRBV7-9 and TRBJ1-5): DTGVSQNPRHKITKRGQNVTFRCDPISEHNRLYWYRQTLGQGPEFLTYFQNEAQLEKSRLLSDRFSAERPKGSFSTLEIQRTEQGDSAMYLCASSLDRLQPQHFGDGTRLSIL.

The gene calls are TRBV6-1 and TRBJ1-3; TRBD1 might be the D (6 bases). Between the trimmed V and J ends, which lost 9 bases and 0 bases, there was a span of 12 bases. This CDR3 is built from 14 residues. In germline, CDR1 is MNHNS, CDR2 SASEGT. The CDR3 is CASDTGSSGNTIYF. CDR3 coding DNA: TGTGCCAGTGATACAGGGTCCTCTGGAAACACCATATATTTT.

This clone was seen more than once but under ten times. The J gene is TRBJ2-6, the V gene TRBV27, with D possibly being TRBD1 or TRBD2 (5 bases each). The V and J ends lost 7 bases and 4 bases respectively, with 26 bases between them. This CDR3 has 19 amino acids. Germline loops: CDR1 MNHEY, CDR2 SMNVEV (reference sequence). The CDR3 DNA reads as TGTGCCAGCAAAATTCATCCACGGGGCCGATCCTCAGGGGCCAACGTCCTGACTTTC. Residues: CASKIHPRGRSSGANVLTF.

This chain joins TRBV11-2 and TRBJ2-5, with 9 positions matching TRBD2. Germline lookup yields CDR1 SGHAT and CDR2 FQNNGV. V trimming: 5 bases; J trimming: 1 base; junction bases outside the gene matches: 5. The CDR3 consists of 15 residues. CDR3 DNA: TGTGCCAGCAGCACCCTAGCGGGAAGCCAAGAGACCCAGTACTTC. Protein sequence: CASSTLAGSQETQYF.

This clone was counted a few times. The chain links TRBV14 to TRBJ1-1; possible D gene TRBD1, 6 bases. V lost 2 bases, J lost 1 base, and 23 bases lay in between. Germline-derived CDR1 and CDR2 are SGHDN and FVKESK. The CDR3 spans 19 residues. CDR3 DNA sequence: TGTGCCAGCAGCCAAAACTTCCAGGGAACCGGGACAAAGAACACTGAAGCTTTCTTT. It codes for CASSQNFQGTGTKNTEAFF.

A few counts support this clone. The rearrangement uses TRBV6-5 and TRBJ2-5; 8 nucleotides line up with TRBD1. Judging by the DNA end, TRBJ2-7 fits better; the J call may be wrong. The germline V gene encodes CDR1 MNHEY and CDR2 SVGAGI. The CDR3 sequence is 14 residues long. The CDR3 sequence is CASRVDRGSDEQYF. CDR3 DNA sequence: TGTGCCAGCAGGGTCGACAGGGGATCGGACGAGCAGTACTTC.

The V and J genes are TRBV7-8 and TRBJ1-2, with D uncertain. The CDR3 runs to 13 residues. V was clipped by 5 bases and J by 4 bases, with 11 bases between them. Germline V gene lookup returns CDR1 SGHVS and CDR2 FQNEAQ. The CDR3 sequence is CASSPGRTYGYTF. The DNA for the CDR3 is TGTGCCAGCAGCCCCGGCAGAACCTATGGCTACACCTTC.

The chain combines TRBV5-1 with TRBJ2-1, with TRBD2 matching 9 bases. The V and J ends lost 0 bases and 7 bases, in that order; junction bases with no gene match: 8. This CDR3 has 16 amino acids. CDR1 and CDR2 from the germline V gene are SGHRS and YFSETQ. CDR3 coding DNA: TGCGCCAGCAGCTTGGTTAGCGGGAGTAGTAGGAATGAGCAGTTCTTC. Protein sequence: CASSLVSGSSRNEQFF.

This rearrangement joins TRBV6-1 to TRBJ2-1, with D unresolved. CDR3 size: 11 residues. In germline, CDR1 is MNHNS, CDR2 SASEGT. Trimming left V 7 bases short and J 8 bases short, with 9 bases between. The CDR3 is CASIHGHEQFF. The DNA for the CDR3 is TGTGCCAGCATCCACGGGCATGAGCAGTTCTTC.

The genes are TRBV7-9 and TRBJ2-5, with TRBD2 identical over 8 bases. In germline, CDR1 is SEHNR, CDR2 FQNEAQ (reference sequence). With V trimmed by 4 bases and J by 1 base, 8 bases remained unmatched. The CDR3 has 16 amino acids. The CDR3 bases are TGTGCCAGCAGCTCCGGACTAGCCCCATCCCAAGAGACCCAGTACTTC. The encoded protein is CASSSGLAPSQETQYF.

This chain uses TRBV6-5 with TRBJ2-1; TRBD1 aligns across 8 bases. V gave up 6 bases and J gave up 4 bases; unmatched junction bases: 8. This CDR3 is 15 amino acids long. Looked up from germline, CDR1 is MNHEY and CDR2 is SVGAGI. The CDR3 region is CASRLGTGVYNEQFF. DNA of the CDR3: TGTGCCAGCAGGCTAGGGACAGGAGTGTACAATGAGCAGTTCTTC.

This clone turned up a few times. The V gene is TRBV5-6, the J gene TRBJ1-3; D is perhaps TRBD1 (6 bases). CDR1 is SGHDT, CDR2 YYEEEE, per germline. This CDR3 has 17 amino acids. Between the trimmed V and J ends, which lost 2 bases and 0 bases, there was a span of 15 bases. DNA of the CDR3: TGTGCCAGCAGCTTTCGACAGGAGGGCTTCTCTGGAAACACCATATATTTT. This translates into CASSFRQEGFSGNTIYF.